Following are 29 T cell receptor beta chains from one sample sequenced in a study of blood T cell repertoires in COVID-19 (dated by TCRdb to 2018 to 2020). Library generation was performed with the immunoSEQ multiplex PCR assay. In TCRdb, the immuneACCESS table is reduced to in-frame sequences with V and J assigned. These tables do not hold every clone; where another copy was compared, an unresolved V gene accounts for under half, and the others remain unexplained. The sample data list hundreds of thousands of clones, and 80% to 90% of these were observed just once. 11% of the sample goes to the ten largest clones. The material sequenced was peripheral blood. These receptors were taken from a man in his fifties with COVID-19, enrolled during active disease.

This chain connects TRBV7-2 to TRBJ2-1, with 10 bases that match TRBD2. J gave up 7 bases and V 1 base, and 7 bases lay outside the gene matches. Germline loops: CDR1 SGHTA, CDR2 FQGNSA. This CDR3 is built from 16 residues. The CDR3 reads CASSLDQAGGRNEQFF. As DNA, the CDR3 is TGTGCCAGCAGCTTAGATCAAGCGGGGGGGCGAAATGAGCAGTTCTTC.

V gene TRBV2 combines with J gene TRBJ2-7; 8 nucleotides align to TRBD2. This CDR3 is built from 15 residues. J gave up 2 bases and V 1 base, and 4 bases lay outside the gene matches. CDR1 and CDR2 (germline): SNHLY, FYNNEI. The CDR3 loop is CASSEGRGGPYEQYF. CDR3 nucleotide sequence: TGTGCCAGCAGTGAAGGCCGGGGGGGCCCCTACGAGCAGTACTTC.

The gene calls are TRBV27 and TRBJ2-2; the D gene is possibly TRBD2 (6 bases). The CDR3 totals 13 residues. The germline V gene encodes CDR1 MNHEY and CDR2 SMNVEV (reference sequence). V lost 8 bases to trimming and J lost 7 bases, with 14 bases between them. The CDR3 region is CASQASVHGELFF. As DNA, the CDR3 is TGTGCCAGCCAAGCTAGCGTCCACGGGGAGCTGTTTTTT.

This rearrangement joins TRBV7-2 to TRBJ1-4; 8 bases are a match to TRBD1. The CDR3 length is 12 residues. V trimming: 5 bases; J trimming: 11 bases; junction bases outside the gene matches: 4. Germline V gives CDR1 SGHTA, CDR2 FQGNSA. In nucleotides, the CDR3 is TGTGCCAGCAGCGACAGGGGCGATAAACTGTTTTTT. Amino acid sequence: CASSDRGDKLFF. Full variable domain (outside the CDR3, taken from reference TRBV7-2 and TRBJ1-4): GAGVSQSPSNKVTEKGKDVELRCDPISGHTALYWYRQSLGQGLEFLIYFQGNSAPDKSGLPSDRFSAERTGGSVSTLTIQRTQQEDSAVYLCASSDRGDKLFFGSGTQLSVL.

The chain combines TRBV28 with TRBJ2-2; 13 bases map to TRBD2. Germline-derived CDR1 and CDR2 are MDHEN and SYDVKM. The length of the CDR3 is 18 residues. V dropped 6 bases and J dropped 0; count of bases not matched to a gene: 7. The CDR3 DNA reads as TGTGCCAGCAGAGGGACTAGCGGGGACCATACGAACACCGGGGAGCTGTTTTTT. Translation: CASRGTSGDHTNTGELFF.

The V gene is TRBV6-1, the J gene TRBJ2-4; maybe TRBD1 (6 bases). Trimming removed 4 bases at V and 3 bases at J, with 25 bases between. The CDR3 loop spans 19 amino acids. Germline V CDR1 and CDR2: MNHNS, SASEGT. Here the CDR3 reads CASSVTGTKSLSVKNIQYF. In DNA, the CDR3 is TGTGCCAGCAGTGTAACCGGGACAAAGAGCCTTAGTGTCAAAAACATTCAGTACTTC.

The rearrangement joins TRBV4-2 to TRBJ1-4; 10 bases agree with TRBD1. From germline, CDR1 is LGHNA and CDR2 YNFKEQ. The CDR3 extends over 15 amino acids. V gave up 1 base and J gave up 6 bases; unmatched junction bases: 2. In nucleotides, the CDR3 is TGTGCCAGCAGCCAAGCAGGGACAGGGGATGAAAAACTGTTTTTT. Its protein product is CASSQAGTGDEKLFF.

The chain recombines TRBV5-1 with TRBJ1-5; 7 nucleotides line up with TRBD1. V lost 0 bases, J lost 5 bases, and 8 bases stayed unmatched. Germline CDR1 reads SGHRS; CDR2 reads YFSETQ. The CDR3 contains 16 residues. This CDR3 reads CASSLGPDRPHQPQHF. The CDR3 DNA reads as TGCGCCAGCAGCTTGGGACCGGACAGGCCCCATCAGCCCCAGCATTTT. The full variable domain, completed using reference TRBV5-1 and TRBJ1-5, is KAGVTQTPRYLIKTRGQQVTLSCSPISGHRSVSWYQQTPGQGLQFLFEYFSETQRNKGNFPGRFSGRQFSNSRSEMNVSTLELGDSALYLCASSLGPDRPHQPQHFGDGTRLSIL.

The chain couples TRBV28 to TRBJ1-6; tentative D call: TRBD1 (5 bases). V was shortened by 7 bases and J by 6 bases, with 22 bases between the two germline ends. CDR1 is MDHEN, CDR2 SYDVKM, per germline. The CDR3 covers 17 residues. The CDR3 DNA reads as TGTGCCAGCATGGCCTTGGGGGAGGTATTGGGTAATTCACCCCTCCACTTT. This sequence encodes CASMALGEVLGNSPLHF.

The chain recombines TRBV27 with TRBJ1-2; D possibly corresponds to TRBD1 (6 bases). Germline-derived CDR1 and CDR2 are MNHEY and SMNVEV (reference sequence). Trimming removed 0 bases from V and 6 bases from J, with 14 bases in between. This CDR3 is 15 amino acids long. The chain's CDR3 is CASSLSTGKGDGYTF. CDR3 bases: TGTGCCAGCAGTTTATCCACAGGGAAGGGGGATGGCTACACCTTC.

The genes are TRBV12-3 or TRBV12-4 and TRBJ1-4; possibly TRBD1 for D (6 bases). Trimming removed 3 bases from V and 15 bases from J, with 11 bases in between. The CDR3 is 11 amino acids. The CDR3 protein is CASSFDRHVFF. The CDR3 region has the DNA TGTGCCAGCAGTTTTGACAGGCACGTGTTTTTT.

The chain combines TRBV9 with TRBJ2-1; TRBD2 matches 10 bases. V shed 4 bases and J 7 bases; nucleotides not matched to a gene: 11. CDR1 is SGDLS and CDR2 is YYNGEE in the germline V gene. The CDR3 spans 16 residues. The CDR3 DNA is TGTGCCAGCAGCCCCGGTCCGGGACTAGCGCGGAATGAGCAGTTCTTC. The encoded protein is CASSPGPGLARNEQFF.

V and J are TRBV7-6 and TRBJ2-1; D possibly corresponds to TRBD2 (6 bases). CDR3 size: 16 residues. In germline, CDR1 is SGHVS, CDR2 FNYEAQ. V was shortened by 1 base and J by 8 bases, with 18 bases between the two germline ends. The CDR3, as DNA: TGTGCCAGCAGCTTAGGGATAGTAATGGGAGGTGATGAGCAGTTCTTC. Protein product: CASSLGIVMGGDEQFF.

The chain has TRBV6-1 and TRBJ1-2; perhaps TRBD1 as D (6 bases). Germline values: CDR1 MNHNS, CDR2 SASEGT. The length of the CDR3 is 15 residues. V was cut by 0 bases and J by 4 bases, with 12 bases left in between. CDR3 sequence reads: CASSEALGGGYGYTF. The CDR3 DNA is TGTGCCAGCAGTGAAGCGCTAGGGGGGGGCTATGGCTACACCTTC.

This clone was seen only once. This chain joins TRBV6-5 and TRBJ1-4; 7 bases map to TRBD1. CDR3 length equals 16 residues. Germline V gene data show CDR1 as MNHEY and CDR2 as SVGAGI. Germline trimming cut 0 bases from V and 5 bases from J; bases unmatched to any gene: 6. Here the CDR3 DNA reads TGTGCCAGCAGTTACTCCATTACAGGGGCCAATGAAAAACTGTTTTTT. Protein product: CASSYSITGANEKLFF.

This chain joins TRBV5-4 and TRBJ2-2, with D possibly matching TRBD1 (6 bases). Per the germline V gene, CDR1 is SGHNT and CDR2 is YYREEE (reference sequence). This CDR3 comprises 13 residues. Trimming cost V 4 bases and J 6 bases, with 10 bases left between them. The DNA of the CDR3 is TGTGCCAGCAGCCCGTACAGGGCCGGGGAGCTGTTTTTT. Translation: CASSPYRAGELFF. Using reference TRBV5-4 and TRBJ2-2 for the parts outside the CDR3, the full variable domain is ETGVTQSPTHLIKTRGQQVTLRCSSQSGHNTVSWYQQALGQGPQFIFQYYREEENGRGNFPPRFSGLQFPNYSSELNVNALELDDSALYLCASSPYRAGELFFGEGSRLTVL.

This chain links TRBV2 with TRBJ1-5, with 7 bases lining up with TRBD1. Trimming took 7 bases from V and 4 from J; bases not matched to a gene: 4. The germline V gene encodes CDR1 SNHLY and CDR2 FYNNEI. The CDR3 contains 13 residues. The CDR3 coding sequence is TGTGCCAGCACTAAGGACAGGAATCAGCCCCAGCATTTT. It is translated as CASTKDRNQPQHF.

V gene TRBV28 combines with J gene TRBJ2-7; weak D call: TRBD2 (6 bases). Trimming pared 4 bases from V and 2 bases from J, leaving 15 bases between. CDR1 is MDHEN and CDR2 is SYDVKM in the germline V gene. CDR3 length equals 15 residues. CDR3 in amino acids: CASSSPPGTPYEQYF. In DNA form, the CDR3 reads TGTGCCAGCAGTTCACCTCCCGGGACTCCCTACGAGCAGTACTTC.

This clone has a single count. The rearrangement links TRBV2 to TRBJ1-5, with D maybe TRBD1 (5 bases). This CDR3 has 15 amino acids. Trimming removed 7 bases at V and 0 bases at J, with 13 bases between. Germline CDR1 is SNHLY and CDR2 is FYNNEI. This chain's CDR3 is CASTLGGYSNQPQHF. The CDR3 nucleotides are TGTGCCAGCACCCTCGGGGGTTATAGCAATCAGCCCCAGCATTTT.

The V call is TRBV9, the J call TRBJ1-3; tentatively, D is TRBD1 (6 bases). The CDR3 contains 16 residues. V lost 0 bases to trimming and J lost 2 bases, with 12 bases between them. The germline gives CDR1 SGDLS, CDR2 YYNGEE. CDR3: CASSVDLQGTGNTIYF. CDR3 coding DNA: TGTGCCAGCAGCGTAGACCTACAGGGTACTGGAAACACCATATATTTT.

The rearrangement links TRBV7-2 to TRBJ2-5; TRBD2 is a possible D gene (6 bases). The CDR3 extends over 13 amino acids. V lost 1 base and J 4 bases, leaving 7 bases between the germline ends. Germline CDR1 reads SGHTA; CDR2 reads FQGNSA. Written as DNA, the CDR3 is TGTGCCAGCAGCTTAGTGGGGGGAGAGACCCAGTACTTC. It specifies CASSLVGGETQYF.

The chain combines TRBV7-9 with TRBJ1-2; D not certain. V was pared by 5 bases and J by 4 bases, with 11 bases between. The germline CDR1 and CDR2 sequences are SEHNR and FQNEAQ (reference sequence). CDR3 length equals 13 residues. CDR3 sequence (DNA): TGTGCCAGCAGCCCTTTTGCGGGCTATGGCTACACCTTC. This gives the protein CASSPFAGYGYTF.

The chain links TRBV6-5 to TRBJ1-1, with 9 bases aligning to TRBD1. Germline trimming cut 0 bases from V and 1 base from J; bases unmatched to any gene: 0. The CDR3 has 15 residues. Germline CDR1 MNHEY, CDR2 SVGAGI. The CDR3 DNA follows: TGTGCCAGCAGTTACTCGGGACAGGGGAACACTGAAGCTTTCTTT. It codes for CASSYSGQGNTEAFF.

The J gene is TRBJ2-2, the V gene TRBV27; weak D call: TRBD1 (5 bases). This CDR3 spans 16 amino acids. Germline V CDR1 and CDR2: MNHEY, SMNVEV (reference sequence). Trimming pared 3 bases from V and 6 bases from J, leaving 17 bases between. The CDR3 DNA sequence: TGTGCCAGCAGTTTCTCCCGGACAACTCGATCCGGGGAGCTGTTTTTT. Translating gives CASSFSRTTRSGELFF.

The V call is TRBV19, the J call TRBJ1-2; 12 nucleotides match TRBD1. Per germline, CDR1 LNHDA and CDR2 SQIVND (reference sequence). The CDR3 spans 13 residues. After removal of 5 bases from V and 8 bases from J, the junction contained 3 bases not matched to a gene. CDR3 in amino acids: CASSGTGGTGYTF. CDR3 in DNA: TGTGCCAGTAGTGGGACAGGGGGCACGGGCTACACCTTC.

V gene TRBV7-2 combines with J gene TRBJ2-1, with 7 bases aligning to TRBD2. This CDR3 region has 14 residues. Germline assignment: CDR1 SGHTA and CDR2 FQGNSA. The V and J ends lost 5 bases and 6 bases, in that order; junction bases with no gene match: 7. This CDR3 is CASSQGLVRNEQFF. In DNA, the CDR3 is TGTGCCAGCAGCCAAGGACTAGTTCGCAATGAGCAGTTCTTC.

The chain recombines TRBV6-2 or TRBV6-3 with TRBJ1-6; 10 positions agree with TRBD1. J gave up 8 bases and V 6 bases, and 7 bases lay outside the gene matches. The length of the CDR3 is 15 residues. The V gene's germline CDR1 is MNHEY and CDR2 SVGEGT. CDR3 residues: CASSKPGTGDSPLHF. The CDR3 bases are TGTGCCAGCAGCAAACCCGGGACAGGGGATTCACCCCTCCACTTT.

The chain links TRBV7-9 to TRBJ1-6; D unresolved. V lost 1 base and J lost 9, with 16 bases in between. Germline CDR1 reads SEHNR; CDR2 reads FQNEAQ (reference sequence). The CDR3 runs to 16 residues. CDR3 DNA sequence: TGTGCCAGCAGCTTAGGACTGCCGGGTTCCCCTTCACCCCTCCACTTT. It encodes CASSLGLPGSPSPLHF.

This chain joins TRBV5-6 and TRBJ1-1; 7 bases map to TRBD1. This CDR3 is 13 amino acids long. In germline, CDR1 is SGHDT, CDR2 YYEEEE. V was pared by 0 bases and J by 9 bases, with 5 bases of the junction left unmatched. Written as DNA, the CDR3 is TGTGCCAGCAGCTTGGAAAAGGGACAGAAAGCTTTCTTT. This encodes CASSLEKGQKAFF.